This T cell receptor beta chain was identified in a study of blood T cell repertoires in COVID-19. Background on the study: The cDNA or gDNA used as material had been derived from T cells, B-cell-depleted T cells, or PBMCs.

This study enrolled people aged about 18 to 100 from around 26 US geographic areas. Researchers sorted participants into cohorts using their self-reported clinical history. The ends were cut back, 1 base at V and 7 bases at J, with 7 bases in the middle. This CDR3 contains 12 residues. Germline CDR1 and CDR2: LGHDT and YNNKEL (reference sequence). In the study's own analysis: Quantification of nucleated cells was approximated via reference gene primer amplification. Repertoires were generated with immunoSEQ multiplex PCR, while TCRdb's copy carries only in-frame clones and drops some. The D gene and trimming were derived from the DNA, and the V and J assignments and clone size from that table. The sample yields approximately 180,000 clones, 82% seen once.

The sequenced sample was PBMCs or T cells enriched from blood (not recorded which). This rearrangement joins TRBV3-1 (or the pseudogene TRBV3-2) to TRBJ1-1, with unresolved D. The sequence came from a woman between 55 and 75 years old with acute COVID-19. CDR3 DNA sequence: TGTGCCAGCAGCCAAGGAGGGATTGAAGCTTTCTTT. It translates to CASSQGGIEAFF.